These 29 T cell receptor beta chains originate from one sample sequenced in a study of CD8+ T cells in alopecia areata. Extracted RNA was reverse transcribed into cDNA, the sequencing template. Profiling relied on immunoSEQ multiplex PCR, and the TCRdb table lists in-frame clones only, not all of them. The table includes around 300,000 clones, 45% to 70% detected once. Specified treatment: oral pan-JAK inhibitor, 5-10 mg twice daily. Sequences were derived from CD4+ T cells sorted from blood, sampled around week 54, from a patient treated with tofacitinib. Every receptor here comes from a human donor with alopecia areata.

This chain connects TRBV5-6 to TRBJ2-7; D possibly corresponds to TRBD1 (6 bases). V dropped 0 bases and J dropped 6 bases, with 19 bases sitting between them. CDR3 length equals 16 residues. Germline loops: CDR1 SGHDT, CDR2 YYEEEE. The CDR3 region is CASSLGRGRGMGEQYF. The CDR3 DNA reads TGTGCCAGCAGCTTGGGCCGGGGCAGGGGAATGGGCGAGCAGTACTTC. Variable domain in full (rest from reference TRBV5-6 and TRBJ2-7): DAGVTQSPTHLIKTRGQQVTLRCSPKSGHDTVSWYQQALGQGPQFIFQYYEEEERQRGNFPDRFSGHQFPNYSSELNVNALLLGDSALYLCASSLGRGRGMGEQYFGPGTRLTVT.

The rearrangement links TRBV5-6 to TRBJ2-1, with D unclear. Germline V gene data show CDR1 as SGHDT and CDR2 as YYEEEE. V was cut by 4 bases and J by 0 bases, with 11 bases left in between. This CDR3 is built from 15 residues. The CDR3 DNA reads TGTGCCAGCAGCCCATTTTACAACTCCTACAATGAGCAGTTCTTC. Its translation is CASSPFYNSYNEQFF.

The chain combines TRBV29-1 with TRBJ1-2; D is perhaps TRBD1 (5 bases). Trimming took off 1 base at V and 4 bases at J, with 7 bases between the two ends. The V gene's germline CDR1 is SQVTM and CDR2 ANQGSEA. The CDR3 spans 12 residues. This CDR3 reads CSVEGGGYGYTF. CDR3 DNA: TGCAGCGTTGAAGGGGGGGGCTATGGCTACACCTTC.

The chain couples TRBV9 to TRBJ1-6; 7 positions match TRBD1. CDR1 is SGDLS, CDR2 YYNGEE, per germline. There are 14 residues in the CDR3. J gave up 5 bases and V 2 bases, and 1 base lay outside the gene matches. As DNA, the CDR3 is TGTGCCAGCAGCGTGACAGGGAATAATTCACCCCTCCACTTT. Translated, it gives CASSVTGNNSPLHF.

This clone was recorded a few times. This chain connects TRBV5-1 to TRBJ2-1; no firm D call. The CDR3 length is 13 residues. CDR1 and CDR2 (germline): SGHRS, YFSETQ. Between the trimmed V and J ends, which lost 5 bases and 0 bases, there was a span of 6 bases. CDR3 in DNA: TGCGCCAGCAGGGCAAGCTCCTACAATGAGCAGTTCTTC. This codes for CASRASSYNEQFF.

The chain employs TRBV7-8 and TRBJ2-1, with 8 positions matching TRBD2. Germline CDR1 is SGHVS and CDR2 is FQNEAQ. The V and J ends lost 5 bases and 6 bases, in that order; junction bases with no gene match: 6. This CDR3 has 14 residues. This CDR3 is CASSTQGLANEQFF. CDR3 DNA: TGTGCCAGCAGCACCCAAGGACTAGCCAATGAGCAGTTCTTC.

The chain is built from TRBV19 and TRBJ2-7; D is perhaps TRBD1 (6 bases). Trimming left V 11 bases short and J 0 bases short, with 17 bases between. Germline V gene data show CDR1 as LNHDA and CDR2 as SQIVND (reference sequence). This CDR3 contains 14 residues. The chain's CDR3 is CASSWDTHSYEQYF. As DNA, the CDR3 is TGTGCCTCGTCCTGGGACACTCACTCCTACGAGCAGTACTTC.

This chain uses TRBV5-1 with TRBJ2-2; TRBD1 matches at 7 bases. Trimming at V came to 0 bases and at J to 3 bases, leaving 11 bases not matched to a gene. This CDR3 has 18 residues. Per the germline V gene, CDR1 is SGHRS and CDR2 is YFSETQ. CDR3 loop: CASSLDTDRVVDTGELFF. Here the CDR3 DNA reads TGCGCCAGCAGCTTGGATACCGACAGGGTAGTTGACACCGGGGAGCTGTTTTTT.

The chain recombines TRBV19 with TRBJ2-5, with 9 bases fitting TRBD2. This CDR3 spans 11 amino acids. Germline trimming cut 5 bases from V and 14 bases from J; bases unmatched to any gene: 6. Germline CDR1 reads LNHDA; CDR2 reads SQIVND (reference sequence). The CDR3 region is CASSSGLALYF. The CDR3 DNA sequence: TGTGCCAGTAGTTCCGGACTAGCGCTTTACTTC.

The count of this clone is one. V and J are TRBV29-1 and TRBJ1-1; 7 bases are shared with TRBD1. The germline CDR1 and CDR2 sequences are SQVTM and ANQGSEA. This CDR3 has 12 amino acids. V shed 7 bases, J shed 5 bases, and the junction held 7 bases outside the gene matches. The CDR3 DNA follows: TGCAGCGGTCAGGGGGTCGTTACTGAAGCTTTCTTT. Its protein product is CSGQGVVTEAFF.

J is TRBJ1-5 and V is TRBV6-1; possible D gene TRBD1, 6 bases. CDR3 length: 13 amino acids. The germline CDR1 and CDR2 sequences are MNHNS and SASEGT. V was pared by 5 bases and J by 5 bases, with 10 bases between. CDR3 residues: CASSHREDQPQHF. Written as DNA, the CDR3 is TGTGCCAGCAGTCACAGGGAAGATCAGCCCCAGCATTTT.

The chain uses TRBV7-2 and TRBJ1-6; no clear D gene. The germline V gene has CDR1 SGHTA and CDR2 FQGNSA. CDR3 length: 12 amino acids. V was pared by 2 bases and J by 11 bases, with 7 bases between. The CDR3 protein is CASSLTQTPLHF. The DNA of the CDR3 is TGTGCCAGCAGCTTAACCCAGACACCCCTCCACTTT.

V gene TRBV30 combines with J gene TRBJ1-1; D is unresolved. The ends were cut back, 0 bases at V and 11 bases at J, with 16 bases in the middle. The CDR3 extends over 13 amino acids. From germline, CDR1 is GTSNPN and CDR2 SVGIG (reference sequence). CDR3 DNA: TGTGCCTGGAGTGTTTTTGACCGAGGTGAGGCTTTCTTT. Translation: CAWSVFDRGEAFF. The entire variable domain, with the rest obtained from reference TRBV30 and TRBJ1-1, is as follows: SQTIHQWPATLVQPVGSPLSLECTVEGTSNPNLYWYRQAAGRGLQLLFYSVGIGQISSEVPQNLSASRPQDRQFILSSKKLLLSDSGFYLCAWSVFDRGEAFFGQGTRLTVV.

Comment on this clone: Different DNA sequences within this sample yield the same CDR3. The V call is TRBV5-1, the J call TRBJ2-5, with 11 bases identical to TRBD2. The CDR3 sequence is 15 residues long. With V trimmed by 0 bases and J by 2 bases, 0 bases remained unmatched. Germline V gives CDR1 SGHRS, CDR2 YFSETQ. CDR3 nucleotides: TGCGCCAGCAGCTTGGGACTAGCGGGGCAAGAGACCCAGTACTTC. Translating it yields CASSLGLAGQETQYF.

V usage is TRBV7-9 and J usage is TRBJ1-1; weak D call: TRBD1 (5 bases). The CDR3 has 11 residues. Trimming removed 3 bases from V and 7 bases from J, with 6 bases in between. The germline V gene encodes CDR1 SEHNR and CDR2 FQNEAQ (reference sequence). As DNA, the CDR3 is TGTGCCAGCAGCTTCGGGGGTGAAGCTTTCTTT. Translating it yields CASSFGGEAFF.

The rearrangement joins TRBV30 to TRBJ2-5; D call uncertain. The assigned J gene may be wrong: the sequence end matches TRBJ2-7 better. Per germline, CDR1 GTSNPN and CDR2 SVGIG (reference sequence). This CDR3 contains 13 residues. DNA of the CDR3: TGTGCCTGGAGTGTAAGTAGCTCCTACGAGCAGTACTTC. Protein product: CAWSVSSSYEQYF.

The genes are TRBV25-1 and TRBJ1-4; D call uncertain. CDR3 length: 13 amino acids. Between the trimmed V and J ends, which lost 3 bases and 8 bases, there was a span of 10 bases. Germline-derived CDR1 and CDR2 are MGHDK and SYGVNS. The CDR3 loop is CASSDSPREKLFF. CDR3 DNA sequence: TGTGCCAGCAGTGATTCCCCACGGGAAAAACTGTTTTTT.

This clone turned up a few times. This chain uses TRBV19 with TRBJ1-6; D gene unclear. CDR3 length: 13 amino acids. V was shortened by 5 bases and J by 13 bases, with 15 bases between the two germline ends. Germline loops: CDR1 LNHDA, CDR2 SQIVND (reference sequence). The CDR3 nucleotides read TGTGCCAGTAGTCTCCCCGGGCAGCAGCCCCTCCACTTT. Translated: CASSLPGQQPLHF.

V and J are TRBV27 and TRBJ2-5; no reliable D call. V was trimmed by 3 bases and J by 2 bases, leaving 7 bases between them. CDR1 is MNHEY, CDR2 SMNVEV, per germline (reference sequence). The CDR3 runs to 13 residues. CDR3 residues: CASSFRKQETQYF. The CDR3 nucleotides are TGTGCCAGCAGTTTCCGGAAACAAGAGACCCAGTACTTC.

CDR3 in DNA: TGCAGCGTTGAACACGGGGCTTTAGGGACCCAGTACTTC. It yields the protein CSVEHGALGTQYF. This chain joins TRBV29-1 and TRBJ2-5; D is possibly TRBD1 or TRBD2 (5 bases each). V lost 2 bases and J lost 7, with 14 bases in between. Germline CDR1 SQVTM, CDR2 ANQGSEA. This CDR3 spans 13 amino acids.

The gene calls are TRBV6-5 and TRBJ2-5; D tentatively fits TRBD1 or TRBD2 (5 bases each). The CDR3 contains 13 residues. Looked up from germline, CDR1 is MNHEY and CDR2 is SVGAGI. Trimming pared 6 bases from V and 5 bases from J, leaving 13 bases between. The CDR3 DNA follows: TGTGCCAGCAGGGGGACCGACGGTGAGACCCAGTACTTC. Amino acids: CASRGTDGETQYF.

The DNA for the CDR3 is TGCGCCAGCAGCCTCCCGGACCTATCCAGCACAGATACGCAGTATTTT. Its protein product is CASSLPDLSSTDTQYF. The V call is TRBV5-1, the J call TRBJ2-3; D unresolved. The CDR3 spans 16 residues. The V gene lost 4 bases and the J gene lost 0 bases, with 15 bases spanning the gap. Looked up from germline, CDR1 is SGHRS and CDR2 is YFSETQ.

The DNA of the CDR3 is TGTGCCAGCAGTCCCAAGGAAGCGGGGGCCGCAGATACGCAGTATTTT. It is translated as CASSPKEAGAADTQYF. The chain uses TRBV6-6 and TRBJ2-3, with TRBD2 matching over 8 bases. Trimming cost V 5 bases and J 4 bases; bases outside gene matches: 11. CDR1 and CDR2 from the germline V gene are MNHNY and SVGAGI (reference sequence). CDR3 length: 16 amino acids.

The CDR3 DNA reads as TGTGCCAGCAGTTTGAGGGGGCGGATAATTGAGCAGTTCTTC. Encoded protein: CASSLRGRIIEQFF. The chain joins TRBV27 to TRBJ2-1; 7 nucleotides agree with TRBD1. The CDR3 runs 14 residues. Per the germline V gene, CDR1 is MNHEY and CDR2 is SMNVEV (reference sequence). With V trimmed by 3 bases and J by 9 bases, 8 bases remained unmatched.

This clone was recorded a few times. The J gene is TRBJ2-3, the V gene TRBV6-5; TRBD2 is a possible D gene (6 bases). Germline CDR1 reads MNHEY; CDR2 reads SVGAGI. Trimming left V 5 bases short and J 8 bases short, with 11 bases between. The CDR3 loop spans 12 amino acids. The CDR3 DNA is TGTGCCAGCAGTGATCTAGCGAGTACGCAGTATTTT. It translates to CASSDLASTQYF.

This clone was recorded a few times. The CDR3 region has the DNA TGTGCCAGCAGCCAAGGAGACAGGGGATGGGATGGCTACACCTTC. Encoded protein: CASSQGDRGWDGYTF. The rearrangement joins TRBV4-2 to TRBJ1-2; 8 nucleotides match TRBD1. CDR3 length: 15 amino acids. The V gene end was trimmed by 1 base and the J gene end by 6 bases; junction bases not matched to a gene: 7. Germline V gives CDR1 LGHNA, CDR2 YNFKEQ.

V usage is TRBV30 and J usage is TRBJ1-2, with a weak D call TRBD1 (6 bases). The germline gives CDR1 GTSNPN, CDR2 SVGIG (reference sequence). V lost 0 bases to trimming and J lost 4 bases, with 18 bases between them. The CDR3 is 16 amino acids. CDR3 bases: TGTGCCTGGAGTGTAGGGCCGACAGGCGCGGGCTATGGCTACACCTTC. It codes for CAWSVGPTGAGYGYTF.

The gene calls are TRBV29-1 and TRBJ2-7; TRBD2 is a possible D gene (6 bases). V lost 7 bases, J lost 7 bases, and 20 bases lay in between. Germline assignment: CDR1 SQVTM and CDR2 ANQGSEA. This CDR3 spans 13 amino acids. The CDR3 region is CSAVEGSLGEQYF. The DNA of the CDR3 is TGCAGCGCCGTGGAGGGGTCCTTAGGGGAGCAGTACTTC.

The chain has TRBV23-1 and TRBJ1-2; unclear D gene. TRBV23-1 is an ORF, with its function uncertain. Trimming pared 4 bases from V and 4 bases from J, leaving 10 bases between. The CDR3 is 13 residues long. The CDR3 coding sequence is TGCGCCAGCAGTCCTAGATGGCGCTATGGCTACACCTTC. It specifies CASSPRWRYGYTF.